This passage covers 8 T cell receptor beta chains from one sample sequenced in a study of beta chain features in type 1 diabetes. Study-wide findings and caveats: Among patients with Type 1 diabetes, TCRB CDR3s were moderately but significantly shorter in every one of the four CD4+ subsets.

Antigens for these TCRs are unknown. The authors reverse transcribed all of the isolated RNA, so sequencing captured expressed TCRB transcripts. Only in-frame clones appear in the TCRdb table, and some are missing; sequencing was by immunoSEQ multiplex PCR. In the table there are some 160,000 clones, just over 8% of which are singletons. Sequenced material: central memory CD4+ T cells from blood. These receptors all stem from a woman under 30 with type 1 diabetes.

A few counts support this clone. The CDR3 reads CAWSVWGGEQYF. Here the CDR3 DNA reads TGTGCCTGGAGTGTTTGGGGGGGCGAGCAGTACTTC. The chain carries TRBV30 and TRBJ2-7, with 7 bases identical to TRBD2. The CDR3 spans 12 residues. J gave up 6 bases and V 0 bases, and 2 bases lay outside the gene matches. Germline V gene data show CDR1 as GTSNPN and CDR2 as SVGIG (reference sequence).

The J gene is TRBJ1-4, the V gene TRBV9; D gene uncertain. Trimming removed 0 bases from V and 5 bases from J, with 11 bases in between. This CDR3 is 15 amino acids long. Germline V gene sequence: CDR1 SGDLS, CDR2 YYNGEE. CDR3 DNA sequence: TGTGCCAGCAGCGTAGCTTCAGGAGGGAATGAAAAACTGTTTTTT. Translated, it gives CASSVASGGNEKLFF.

This chain joins TRBV5-1 and TRBJ1-2, with a tentative D call TRBD1 (6 bases). Germline V gene sequence: CDR1 SGHRS, CDR2 YFSETQ. The CDR3 totals 15 residues. The V and J ends lost 4 bases and 1 base respectively, with 14 bases between them. CDR3 sequence reads: CASSPGQQFNYGYTF. The CDR3 nucleotides read TGCGCCAGCAGCCCAGGACAGCAGTTTAACTATGGCTACACCTTC.

The chain carries TRBV6-5 and TRBJ1-6; 8 nucleotides align to TRBD1. The CDR3 consists of 14 residues. Germline V gives CDR1 MNHEY, CDR2 SVGAGI. Trimming took 6 bases from V and 3 from J; bases not matched to a gene: 1. The CDR3 nucleotides are TGTGCCAGCAGAGACAGGGGCTATAATTCACCCCTCCACTTT. It specifies CASRDRGYNSPLHF.

The chain couples TRBV4-3 to TRBJ2-1; 14 nucleotides line up with TRBD2. This CDR3 has 16 residues. Germline CDR1 and CDR2: LGHNA and YSLEER. The junction had 7 bases not matched to a gene; V was cut back by 3 bases and J by 9 bases. The CDR3 loop is CASSHAGTSGRSEQFF. DNA for the CDR3: TGCGCCAGCAGCCACGCAGGGACTAGCGGGAGAAGTGAGCAGTTCTTC.

This sequence joins TRBV13 and TRBJ2-3, with TRBD2 matching 12 bases. The CDR3 covers 16 residues. Germline CDR1 PRHDT, CDR2 FYEKMQ (reference sequence). V lost 5 bases to trimming and J lost 6 bases; unmatched junction nucleotides: 9. CDR3 in DNA: TGTGCCAGCAGCGTAAAACTAGCGGGGGGCCTTGATACGCAGTATTTT. This codes for CASSVKLAGGLDTQYF.

The V and J genes are TRBV30 and TRBJ2-2; TRBD2 matches at 11 bases. In germline, CDR1 is GTSNPN, CDR2 SVGIG (reference sequence). V lost 1 base to trimming and J lost 2 bases; unmatched junction nucleotides: 3. The length of the CDR3 is 16 residues. CDR3 residues: CAWSGGLAGNTGELFF. The CDR3 nucleotides are TGTGCCTGGAGTGGAGGACTAGCGGGTAACACCGGGGAGCTGTTTTTT.

This clone appeared a few times. The chain employs TRBV27 and TRBJ2-7; TRBD2 aligns across 8 bases. This CDR3 contains 14 residues. J was trimmed by 4 bases and V by 0 bases; bases with no gene match: 2. The germline V gene has CDR1 MNHEY and CDR2 SMNVEV (reference sequence). This CDR3 is CASSLSSGVYEQYF. The CDR3 DNA is TGTGCCAGCAGTTTATCTAGCGGGGTTTACGAGCAGTACTTC.